A selection of T cell receptor beta chains follows, all from one sample in a study of cytomegalovirus exposure and HLA in healthy donors. The method was immunoSEQ multiplex PCR; TCRdb's version includes in-frame clones alone and lacks a portion of them. The sample yields over 110,000 clones, about 80% seen once. Sequenced: PBMCs. The receptors originated from a female donor in good health and CMV-seronegative. The CDR3 runs from the conserved cysteine through the conserved F or W. The D gene is left open where the match is weak. Only part of the rows carry a size: once, few, many, or a class if the clone is expanded.

D gene | J gene | clone size | V gene | CDR3 DNA | CDR3 protein
- | TRBJ2-7 | - | TRBV29-1 | TGCAGCGTTGAAGTGGGGGGCTACGAGCAGTACTTC | CSVEVGGYEQYF
- | TRBJ2-7 | - | TRBV28 | TGTGCCAGCAGTTTAATCGGGTTCCGCGAGCAGTACTTC | CASSLIGFREQYF
- | TRBJ1-2 | - | TRBV6-1 | TGTGCCAGCAGCTATCCACAGGGACACTATGGCTACACCTTC | CASSYPQGHYGYTF
- | TRBJ1-3 | once | TRBV2 | TGTGCCAGCACAGGCCTTCTTTCTGGAAACACCATATATTTT | CASTGLLSGNTIYF
TRBD1 | TRBJ2-6 | once | TRBV7-9 | TGTTCCAGCAGCTCGGGACAGGGACCTGGGGCCAACGTCCTGACTTTC | CSSSSGQGPGANVLTF
- | TRBJ1-3 | - | TRBV2 | TGTGCCAGCAGGGAAACAGGGTTCTCTGGAAACACCATATATTTT | CASRETGFSGNTIYF
TRBD1 | TRBJ2-7 | - | TRBV15 | TGTGCCACCTCGCACCGCAGGGGGCATCCCACTTACTACGAGCAGTACTTC | CATSHRRGHPTYYEQYF
- | TRBJ1-2 | - | TRBV2 | TGTGCCAGCAGTGTCCTCCAACAGACGAACTATGGCTACACCTTC | CASSVLQQTNYGYTF
- | TRBJ1-4 | - | TRBV6-1 | TGTGCCAGCTCCGGACAGTTGGTTGAAAAACTGTTTTTT | CASSGQLVEKLFF
TRBD1 | TRBJ1-2 | - | TRBV6-1 | TGTGCCAGCACGGACAGGGACTATGGCTACCCCTTC | CASTDRDYGYPF
TRBD2 | TRBJ2-2 | - | TRBV6-4 | TGTGCCAGCAGAATCACTAGCGGCACCGGGGAGCTGTTTTTT | CASRITSGTGELFF
TRBD1 | TRBJ1-2 | - | TRBV19 | TGTGCCAGTAGCCCCCCTGGGGGGACAGGGAATGGCTACACCTTC | CASSPPGGTGNGYTF
TRBD2 | TRBJ2-1 | few | TRBV4-2 | TGTGCCAGCAGCCCCACTAAAGCGGGAAACAATGAGCAGTTCTTC | CASSPTKAGNNEQFF
TRBD1 | TRBJ2-7 | - | TRBV10-2 | TGCGCCAGCAGTGCGACAGGGGCGACGACTAAACTACACGAGCAGTACTTC | CASSATGATTKLHEQYF
- | TRBJ2-6 | - | TRBV5-1 | TGCGCCAGCAGCCTCCTCAGGGGTCGTGGGGCCAACGTCCTGACTTTC | CASSLLRGRGANVLTF
TRBD1 | TRBJ1-4 | - | TRBV7-9 | TGTGCCAGCAGCTTAAAGGACAGGTCAACTAATGAAAAACTGTTTTTT | CASSLKDRSTNEKLFF
TRBD1 | TRBJ1-6 | - | TRBV5-4 | TGTGCCAGCAGCCAGGACAGGGGGCGGTCAAATTCACCCCTCCACTTT | CASSQDRGRSNSPLHF
- | TRBJ1-1 | - | TRBV7-2 | TGTGCCAGCACCATCTCAGGGATCCGGCCTGAAGCTTTCTTT | CASTISGIRPEAFF